This TCR beta chain was obtained from a study of blood T cells in healthy people across ages. V was shortened by 0 bases and J by 1 base, with 8 bases between the two germline ends. Germline-derived CDR1 and CDR2 are SGHDT and YYEEEE. The length of the CDR3 is 15 residues. A sample-barcoded 5' primer and a J-beta primer mix were used in a second PCR of roughly 7 to 11 cycles. TCRdb processed the 5' RACE reads anew with MiXCR; each CDR3 protein has one entry. The table records more than 600,000 distinct CDR3 sequences, around 25% of them present only once. There are a few counts of this clonotype. The data were also submitted as part of a second study, on T cells of mothers and their children.

The clonotype comes from a boy aged 5 to 17 in good health. The sample comprised blood. The rearrangement links TRBV5-6 to TRBJ2-1; D remains unclear. CDR3: CASSLGVASYNEQFF. CDR3 sequence (DNA): TGTGCCAGCAGCTTGGGTGTCGCGTCCTACAATGAGCAGTTCTTC. The full variable domain, rest sourced from reference TRBV5-6 and TRBJ2-1, is DAGVTQSPTHLIKTRGQQVTLRCSPKSGHDTVSWYQQALGQGPQFIFQYYEEEERQRGNFPDRFSGHQFPNYSSELNVNALLLGDSALYLCASSLGVASYNEQFFGPGTRLTVL.